This TCR beta chain was sequenced in a study of patients and donors after allogeneic stem cell transplantation. Trimming took off 0 bases at V and 5 bases at J, with 10 bases between the two ends. Germline V CDR1 and CDR2: DFQATT, SNEGSKA (reference sequence). The CDR3 covers 14 residues. TCRdb fed the RT-PCR reads into MiXCR, producing one record per CDR3 protein. The sample yields roughly 960,000 distinct CDR3 sequences, roughly 18% seen once. The material sequenced was blood, either unsorted or a sorted T cell fraction (not recorded which). The receptor comes from a human donor who was either an allogeneic HSCT recipient or a stem cell or donor lymphocyte infusion donor (not recorded which). It is not recorded whose cells these are; they may come from a transplant donor. The chain has TRBV20-1 and TRBJ2-2; D is uncertain. The CDR3 loop reads CSARESFSTGELFF. DNA of the CDR3: TGCAGTGCTAGAGAGAGTTTTAGTACCGGGGAGCTGTTTTTT.